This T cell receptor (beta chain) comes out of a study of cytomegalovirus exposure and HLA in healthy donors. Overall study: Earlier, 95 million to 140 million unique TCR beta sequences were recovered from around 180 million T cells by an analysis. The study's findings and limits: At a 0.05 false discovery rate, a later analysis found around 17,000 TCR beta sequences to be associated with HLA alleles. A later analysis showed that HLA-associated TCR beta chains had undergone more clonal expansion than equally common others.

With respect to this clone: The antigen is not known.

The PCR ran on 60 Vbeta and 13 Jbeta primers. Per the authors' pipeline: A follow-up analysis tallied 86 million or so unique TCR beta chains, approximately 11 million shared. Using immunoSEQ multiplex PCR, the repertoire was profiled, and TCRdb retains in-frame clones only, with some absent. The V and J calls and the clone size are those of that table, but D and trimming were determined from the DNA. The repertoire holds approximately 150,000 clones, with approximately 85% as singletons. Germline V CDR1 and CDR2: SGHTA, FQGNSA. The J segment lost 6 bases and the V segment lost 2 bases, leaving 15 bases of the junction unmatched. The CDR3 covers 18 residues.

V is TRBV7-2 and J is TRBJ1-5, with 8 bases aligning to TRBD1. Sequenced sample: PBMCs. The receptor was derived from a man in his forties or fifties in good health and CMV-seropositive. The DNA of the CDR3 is TGTGCCAGCAGCTTACATTGGTCGAGGACAGGGAGCGGTCAGCCCCAGCATTTT. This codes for CASSLHWSRTGSGQPQHF.